Listed below are T cell receptor beta chains from one sample, sequenced in a study of blood T cell repertoires in COVID-19. The protocol was immunoSEQ multiplex PCR, while the TCRdb copy is restricted to in-frame clones and leaves out a portion. The repertoire holds roughly 120,000 clones, over 65% seen once, with 0.65% to 0.95% in the top ten. The specimen was peripheral blood. The receptors shown here come from a human donor with acute or convalescent COVID-19. The donor label of this sample is uncertain. CDR3s include the opening cysteine and the closing phenylalanine or tryptophan. A D gene is named only where the DNA matches it firmly. The size of a clone is reported for some rows only, either as once, few or many, or as a class for expanded clones.

V gene,D gene,J gene,clone size,CDR3 protein,CDR3 DNA
TRBV24-1,NA,TRBJ2-3,NA,CATSESGTYLSTDTQYF,TGTGCCACCAGTGAATCCGGGACATACCTAAGCACAGATACGCAGTATTTT
TRBV4-1,NA,TRBJ1-2,NA,CASSPLDSPNYGYTF,TGCGCCAGCAGCCCTCTGGACAGTCCTAACTATGGCTACACCTTC
TRBV6-5,NA,TRBJ2-7,NA,CATHPEGISNEQYF,TGTGCCACCCACCCGGAGGGCATCTCCAACGAGCAGTACTTC
TRBV7-2,TRBD1,TRBJ2-7,NA,CASSTRTGGKYEQYF,TGTGCCAGCAGCACCCGGACAGGGGGCAAGTACGAGCAGTACTTC
TRBV7-6,NA,TRBJ2-2,NA,CASSLRHVRGGELFF,TGTGCCAGCAGCCTACGACACGTCCGTGGCGGGGAGCTGTTTTTT
TRBV24-1,NA,TRBJ2-1,NA,CATATVVPNNEQFF,TGTGCCACCGCAACAGTAGTTCCAAACAATGAGCAGTTCTTC
TRBV5-8,TRBD1,TRBJ1-2,NA,CASSLVGTGSGYTF,TGTGCCAGCAGCTTGGTCGGGACAGGGTCTGGCTACACCTTC
TRBV21-1,NA,TRBJ2-3,NA,CASSKDRVTRSTDTQYF,TGTGCCAGCAGCAAAGACCGGGTCACACGATCCACAGATACGCAGTATTTT
TRBV9,NA,TRBJ1-4,NA,CASSVGREGEKLFF,TGTGCCAGCAGCGTAGGCAGGGAGGGTGAAAAACTGTTTTTT
TRBV6-6,NA,TRBJ1-5,NA,CASFNQGLNQPQHF,TGTGCCAGCTTTAACCAGGGCCTCAATCAGCCCCAGCATTTT
TRBV4-1,NA,TRBJ2-3,few,CASSQMPGHITDTQYF,TGCGCCAGCAGCCAAATGCCGGGACATATCACAGATACGCAGTATTTT
TRBV19,NA,TRBJ1-5,NA,CASSPRGIGGSNQPQHF,TGTGCCAGTAGTCCGAGGGGAATCGGGGGTAGCAATCAGCCCCAGCATTTT
TRBV25-1,TRBD1,TRBJ1-2,NA,CASSEPGQGFYGYTF,TGTGCCAGCAGTGAACCGGGACAGGGATTCTATGGCTACACCTTC
TRBV2,NA,TRBJ1-5,NA,CASRGWQDFNQPQHF,TGTGCCAGCAGAGGCTGGCAGGATTTTAATCAGCCCCAGCATTTT
TRBV15,NA,TRBJ1-5,NA,CATSRGGRGQPQHF,TGTGCCACCAGCAGAGGGGGCAGAGGACAGCCCCAGCATTTT
TRBV30,NA,TRBJ2-5,NA,CAWSRTDQETQYF,TGTGCCTGGAGCCGGACAGACCAAGAGACCCAGTACTTC
TRBV28,NA,TRBJ1-1,NA,CASSRTLMNTEAFF,TGTGCCAGCAGTCGGACATTGATGAACACTGAAGCTTTCTTT
TRBV6-5,NA,TRBJ1-3,NA,CASRGGGSGNTIYF,TGTGCCAGCAGGGGGGGAGGCTCTGGAAACACCATATATTTT
TRBV6-6,NA,TRBJ1-2,few,CASRDSADYGYTF,TGTGCCAGCAGGGACAGTGCCGACTATGGCTACACCTTC
TRBV11-2,NA,TRBJ1-1,NA,CASSLGWQGGYVTEAFF,TGTGCCAGCAGCTTAGGTTGGCAGGGAGGATATGTCACTGAAGCTTTCTTT
TRBV2,NA,TRBJ1-3,NA,CASSEGWGPGNTIYF,TGTGCCAGCAGTGAAGGTTGGGGGCCAGGAAACACCATATATTTT
TRBV28,NA,TRBJ2-2,NA,CASSLWGPNTGELFF,TGTGCCAGCAGCCTCTGGGGGCCGAACACCGGGGAGCTGTTTTTT
TRBV9,TRBD1,TRBJ1-1,few,CASNLRGQGEAFF,TGTGCCAGCAATTTAAGGGGGCAAGGAGAAGCTTTCTTT
TRBV7-9,NA,TRBJ1-3,few,CASSLALRRGLIIGNTIYF,TGTGCCAGCAGCTTAGCCCTCCGCCGGGGTCTCATAATTGGAAACACCATATATTTT
TRBV6-6,TRBD2,TRBJ2-7,few,CASSSATSYFSYEQYF,TGTGCCAGCAGTTCCGCGACTAGCTATTTCTCCTACGAGCAGTACTTC
TRBV30,TRBD2,TRBJ2-5,NA,CAWSPNPGGPRETQYF,TGTGCCTGGAGTCCTAATCCGGGGGGGCCTAGGGAGACCCAGTACTTC
TRBV2,NA,TRBJ2-3,NA,CASSERLTDTQYF,TGTGCCAGCAGTGAACGTCTCACAGATACGCAGTATTTT
TRBV12-3/TRBV12-4,NA,TRBJ1-1,few,CASRYGGGTEAFF,TGTGCCAGCAGATATGGGGGAGGCACTGAAGCTTTCTTT
TRBV19,NA,TRBJ1-4,NA,CASTPLGRTNEKLFF,TGTGCCAGTACCCCATTGGGGAGAACTAATGAAAAACTGTTTTTT
TRBV4-1,NA,TRBJ2-2,NA,CASSHLDPYPTGELFF,TGCGCCAGCAGCCACCTAGACCCCTATCCCACCGGGGAGCTGTTTTTT
TRBV4-1,NA,TRBJ1-1,NA,CASSQSLNTEAFF,TGCGCCAGCAGCCAAAGCCTGAACACTGAAGCTTTCTTT
TRBV5-6,TRBD1,TRBJ1-2,NA,CASSPLGTVSNYGYTF,TGTGCCAGCAGCCCTCTGGGGACAGTTTCTAACTATGGCTACACCTTC
TRBV27,NA,TRBJ1-2,few,CASSLTGGRGYGYTF,TGTGCCAGCAGTTTAACGGGGGGCAGAGGGTATGGCTACACCTTC
TRBV28,NA,TRBJ2-5,many,CASSLMGHDETQYF,TGTGCCAGCAGTTTGATGGGGCACGACGAGACCCAGTACTTC
TRBV6-5,NA,TRBJ1-4,NA,CASIPGRANEKLFF,TGTGCCAGCATACCTGGGCGGGCTAATGAAAAACTGTTTTTT
TRBV3-1/TRBV3-2,NA,TRBJ1-5,once,CASSQGTAGNQPQHF,TGTGCCAGCAGCCAAGGGACAGCAGGCAATCAGCCCCAGCATTTT
TRBV6-5,NA,TRBJ1-1,NA,CASSAGQRLIKAFF,TGTGCCAGCAGCGCCGGACAACGCTTAATAAAAGCTTTCTTT
TRBV5-4,NA,TRBJ2-7,NA,CASSWGTGGSYYEQYF,TGTGCCAGCAGCTGGGGTACTGGGGGCTCCTACTACGAGCAGTACTTC
TRBV10-3,NA,TRBJ1-1,NA,CAISEPNRAGTEAFF,TGTGCCATCAGTGAGCCGAACAGGGCGGGCACTGAAGCTTTCTTT